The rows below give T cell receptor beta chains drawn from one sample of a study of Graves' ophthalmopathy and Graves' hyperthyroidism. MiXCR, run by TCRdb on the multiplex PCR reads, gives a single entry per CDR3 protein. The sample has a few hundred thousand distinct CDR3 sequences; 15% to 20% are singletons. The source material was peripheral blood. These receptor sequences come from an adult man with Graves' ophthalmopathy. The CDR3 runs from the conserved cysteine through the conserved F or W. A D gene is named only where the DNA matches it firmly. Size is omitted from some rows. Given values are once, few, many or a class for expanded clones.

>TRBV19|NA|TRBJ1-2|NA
CASSMELASPYGYIF
TGTGCCAGTAGTATGGAGCTGGCCTCCCCCTATGGCTACATCTTC
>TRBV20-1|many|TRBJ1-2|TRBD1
CSADLTGGGVGYTF
TGCAGTGCCGATCTGACAGGGGGAGGTGTTGGCTACACCTTC
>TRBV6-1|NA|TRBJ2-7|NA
CASGRASSYEQYF
TGTGCCAGCGGTCGGGCAAGCTCCTACGAGCAGTACTTC
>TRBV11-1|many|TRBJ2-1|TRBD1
CASNLGQGAIDEQFF
TGTGCCAGCAACCTTGGACAGGGGGCTATAGATGAGCAGTTCTTC
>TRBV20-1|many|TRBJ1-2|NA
CSPYPRGEGGYTF
TGCAGCCCCTACCCCAGGGGAGAAGGTGGCTACACCTTC
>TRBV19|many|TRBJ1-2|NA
CASSEGQNSGGYTF
TGTGCCAGTAGCGAGGGCCAAAACAGCGGCGGCTACACCTTC
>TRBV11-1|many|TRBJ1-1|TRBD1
CASSSTAGGENTEAFF
TGTGCCAGCAGCTCTACCGCAGGGGGGGAGAACACTGAAGCTTTCTTT
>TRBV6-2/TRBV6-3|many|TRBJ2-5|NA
CASSYGQREETQYF
TGTGCCAGCAGTTACGGCCAGAGGGAAGAGACCCAGTACTTC
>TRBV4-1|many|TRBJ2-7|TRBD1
CASSQLRDRADEQYF
TGCGCCAGCAGCCAACTCAGGGACAGGGCCGACGAGCAGTACTTC
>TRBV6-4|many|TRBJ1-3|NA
CASSGPESSGNTIYF
TGTGCCAGCAGTGGCCCGGAAAGCTCTGGAAACACCATATATTTT
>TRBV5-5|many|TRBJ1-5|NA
CASSQDPYQPQHF
TGTGCCAGCAGCCAAGATCCCTATCAGCCCCAGCATTTT
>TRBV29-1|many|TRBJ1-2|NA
CSVGEGGYGYTF
TGCAGCGTTGGGGAGGGAGGCTATGGCTACACCTTC
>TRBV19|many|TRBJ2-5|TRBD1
CASSIRTGNTQETQYF
TGTGCCAGTAGTATTAGGACAGGGAACACCCAAGAGACCCAGTACTTC
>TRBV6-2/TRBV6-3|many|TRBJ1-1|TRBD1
CASRVVTGGYTEAFF
TGTGCCAGCAGAGTCGTCACAGGGGGCTACACTGAAGCTTTCTTT
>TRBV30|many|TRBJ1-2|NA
CAWNQPDYGYTF
TGTGCCTGGAATCAGCCGGACTATGGCTACACCTTC
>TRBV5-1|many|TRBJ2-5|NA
CASSLAAGSKTQYF
TGCGCCAGCAGCTTGGCCGCAGGGAGCAAGACCCAGTACTTC
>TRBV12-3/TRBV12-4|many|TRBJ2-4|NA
CASRPGTTGPQYF
TGTGCCAGCAGGCCTGGGACCACTGGTCCTCAGTACTTC
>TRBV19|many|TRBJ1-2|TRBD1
CASSGDRGNYGYTF
TGTGCCAGTAGTGGAGACAGGGGAAACTATGGCTACACCTTC
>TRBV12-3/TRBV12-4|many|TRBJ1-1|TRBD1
CASSLTGAKREAFF
TGTGCCAGCAGTTTGACAGGGGCTAAGCGTGAAGCTTTCTTT
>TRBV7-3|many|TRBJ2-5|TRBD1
CASSLYGTGAETQYF
TGTGCCAGCAGCTTATACGGGACAGGGGCAGAGACCCAGTACTTC
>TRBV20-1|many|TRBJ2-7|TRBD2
CSARDGRDYEQYF
TGCAGTGCTAGAGATGGGAGGGACTACGAGCAGTACTTC
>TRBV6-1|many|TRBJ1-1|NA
CASTPMVVGTEAFF
TGTGCCAGCACCCCAATGGTTGTGGGCACTGAAGCTTTCTTT
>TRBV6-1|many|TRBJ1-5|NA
CASSDPSNQPQHF
TGTGCCAGCAGTGACCCTAGCAATCAGCCCCAGCATTTT
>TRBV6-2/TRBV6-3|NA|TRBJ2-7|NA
CASSPRMGGDEQYF
TGTGCCAGCAGCCCTCGGATGGGCGGGGACGAGCAGTACTTC